What follows is one T cell receptor (beta chain) and its context. This record belongs to a study of blood T cell repertoires in COVID-19. Study summary: The samples span acute and convalescent COVID-19 from the United States, Italy and Spain. T cells, B-cell-depleted T cells, or PBMCs provided the cDNA or gDNA that served as material.

Germline assignment: CDR1 KGHSH and CDR2 LQKENI. The CDR3 sequence is 15 residues long. V shed 2 bases and J shed 5 bases, with 15 bases lying between them. As processed by the authors: Reference gene primer amplification gave estimated nucleated cell counts. The method was immunoSEQ multiplex PCR; TCRdb's version includes in-frame clones alone and lacks a portion of them. V and J calls and clone size come straight from that table; D and trimming were deduced from the DNA. The data hold 160,000 or so clones, with 90% observed a single time. The specimen was peripheral blood. This TCR was recovered from a man aged 55 to 70 with active or convalescent COVID-19. J is TRBJ1-1 and V is TRBV18, with D tentatively TRBD1 (6 bases). The CDR3 protein is CASSPMGAEWTEAFF. For the CDR3, the DNA is TGTGCCAGCTCACCAATGGGGGCAGAATGGACTGAAGCTTTCTTT.